One sample yielded the 23 T cell receptor beta chains listed below, sequenced in a study of Graves' ophthalmopathy and Graves' hyperthyroidism. RNA served as the template for amplifying TCR beta CDR3 regions. RT-PCR was first run with HTBI primers, then multiplex PCR in a second round. TCRdb processed the multiplex PCR reads anew with MiXCR; each CDR3 protein has one entry. The sample lists under 350,000 distinct CDR3 sequences; roughly a sixth were seen once. What was sequenced was peripheral blood. The receptors stem from an adult man with Graves' ophthalmopathy.

This clonotype came up many times. The chain couples TRBV5-1 to TRBJ1-6; D is perhaps TRBD1 (5 bases). Germline assignment: CDR1 SGHRS and CDR2 YFSETQ. V lost 0 bases and J lost 4, with 11 bases in between. CDR3 length: 16 amino acids. The CDR3 DNA follows: TGCGCCAGCAGCTTGGCCCAGGGCTGGTATAATTCACCCCTCCACTTT. Its translation is CASSLAQGWYNSPLHF.

In its sample, this clonotype was seen many times. The V and J genes are TRBV27 and TRBJ1-5; D ambiguous. CDR3 length: 13 residues. CDR1 is MNHEY, CDR2 SMNVEV, per germline (reference sequence). Trimming pared 4 bases from V and 6 bases from J, leaving 10 bases between. The CDR3 region has the DNA TGTGCCAGCAGTTCTCGTTTCGGTCAGCCCCAGCATTTT. Protein product: CASSSRFGQPQHF.

Points on this clonotype: A single base separates this from a much larger clone, so it may be a read error. The rearrangement links TRBV20-1 to TRBJ2-7; 7 bases align to TRBD2. Trimming took 0 bases from V and 7 from J; bases not matched to a gene: 15. Per germline, CDR1 DFQATT and CDR2 SNEGSKA (reference sequence). The CDR3 sequence is 16 residues long. CDR3 region: CSARDPTVGGPGEQYF. In nucleotides, the CDR3 is TGCAGTGCTAGAGATCCTACGGTGGGAGGGCCTGGAGAGCAGTACTTC.

This clonotype was detected many times. In DNA form, the CDR3 reads TGTGCCTGGAGTCGGACAGGTACTAATCAGCCCCAGCATTTT. Its translation: CAWSRTGTNQPQHF. The rearrangement uses TRBV30 and TRBJ1-5, with TRBD1 matching 7 bases. J was trimmed by 4 bases and V by 2 bases; bases with no gene match: 5. From germline, CDR1 is GTSNPN and CDR2 SVGIG (reference sequence). The CDR3 spans 14 residues.

This clonotype was detected many times. J is TRBJ2-2 and V is TRBV20-1; TRBD1 matches 7 bases. The CDR3 runs to 16 residues. V dropped 0 bases and J dropped 1; count of bases not matched to a gene: 5. Per germline, CDR1 DFQATT and CDR2 SNEGSKA (reference sequence). The CDR3 is CSARDSRQGNTGELFF. The CDR3 DNA sequence: TGCAGTGCTAGAGATTCCAGACAGGGGAACACCGGGGAGCTGTTTTTT.

This clonotype was observed many times. The chain links TRBV29-1 to TRBJ2-7; D might be TRBD1 (5 bases). The ends were cut back, 3 bases at V and 3 bases at J, with 9 bases in the middle. This CDR3 spans 12 amino acids. Germline CDR1 is SQVTM and CDR2 is ANQGSEA. This chain's CDR3 is CSVDGQGYEQYF. The CDR3 DNA is TGCAGCGTTGATGGGCAGGGCTACGAGCAGTACTTC.

This clonotype was counted at least ten times. The rearrangement uses TRBV18 and TRBJ1-2; D not certain. Germline V lookup: CDR1 KGHSH, CDR2 LQKENI. This CDR3 has 14 residues. V dropped 2 bases and J dropped 4 bases, with 11 bases sitting between them. CDR3 in amino acids: CASSPDMGSYGYTF. As DNA, the CDR3 is TGTGCCAGCTCACCAGATATGGGAAGCTATGGCTACACCTTC.

This clonotype was observed at least ten times. The gene calls are TRBV7-2 and TRBJ2-5; the match to TRBD1 covers 10 bases. V gave up 0 bases and J gave up 0 bases; unmatched junction bases: 1. This CDR3 has 16 amino acids. The germline V gene has CDR1 SGHTA and CDR2 FQGNSA. The chain's CDR3 is CASSLATGGNQETQYF. CDR3 sequence (DNA): TGTGCCAGCAGCTTAGCGACAGGGGGCAACCAAGAGACCCAGTACTTC.

In its sample, this clonotype was seen many times. The chain recombines TRBV3-1 with TRBJ1-2; 7 nucleotides align to TRBD1. Trimming took 4 bases from V and 3 from J; bases not matched to a gene: 11. Germline V gene data show CDR1 as LGHDT and CDR2 as YNNKEL (reference sequence). The CDR3 length is 16 residues. The CDR3 here is CASSPRGSTAYYGYTF. The CDR3 DNA reads TGTGCCAGCAGCCCCAGGGGGTCGACAGCGTACTATGGCTACACCTTC.

There are many counts of this clonotype. The V gene is TRBV6-2 or TRBV6-3, the J gene TRBJ1-2; unclear D gene. The germline V gene encodes CDR1 MNHEY and CDR2 SVGEGT. There are 12 residues in the CDR3. Trimming took 2 bases from V and 6 from J, leaving 7 bases between them. The CDR3 DNA reads as TGTGCCAGCAGTTACGAGTTGGATGGCTACACCTTC. Amino acid sequence: CASSYELDGYTF.

This clonotype was observed many times. The J gene is TRBJ2-5, the V gene TRBV7-2, with D perhaps TRBD1 or TRBD2 (5 bases each). There are 16 residues in the CDR3. Germline V lookup: CDR1 SGHTA, CDR2 FQGNSA. The V and J ends lost 0 bases and 5 bases respectively, with 16 bases between them. The CDR3 loop reads CASSLAGPQIEETQYF. The DNA for the CDR3 is TGTGCCAGCAGCTTAGCGGGACCGCAGATAGAGGAGACCCAGTACTTC.

This clonotype was observed at least ten times. The chain couples TRBV7-9 to TRBJ1-1, with TRBD1 as a possible D gene (6 bases). The length of the CDR3 is 15 residues. V lost 5 bases and J lost 0, with 13 bases in between. Germline CDR1 SEHNR, CDR2 FQNEAQ (reference sequence). CDR3 amino acids: CASSPQGTMNTEAFF. In nucleotides, the CDR3 is TGTGCCAGCAGCCCCCAGGGGACCATGAACACTGAAGCTTTCTTT.

In its sample, this clonotype was seen many times. CDR3 residues: CASSLQGVSEGELFF. DNA for the CDR3: TGTGCCAGCAGCTTACAGGGCGTTTCAGAAGGGGAGCTGTTTTTT. This sequence joins TRBV7-2 and TRBJ2-2; possibly TRBD1 for D (5 bases). From germline, CDR1 is SGHTA and CDR2 FQGNSA. Trimming removed 2 bases from V and 8 bases from J, with 15 bases in between. CDR3 length: 15 amino acids. Full variable domain (rest looked up from reference TRBV7-2 and TRBJ2-2): GAGVSQSPSNKVTEKGKDVELRCDPISGHTALYWYRQSLGQGLEFLIYFQGNSAPDKSGLPSDRFSAERTGGSVSTLTIQRTQQEDSAVYLCASSLQGVSEGELFFGEGSRLTVL.

This rearrangement joins TRBV29-1 to TRBJ2-7; unclear D gene. Trimming pared 3 bases from V and 2 bases from J, leaving 8 bases between. The CDR3 contains 12 residues. CDR1 is SQVTM, CDR2 ANQGSEA, per germline. The DNA for the CDR3 is TGCAGCGTTGAGGGCGAACCCTACGAGCAGTACTTC. Amino acids: CSVEGEPYEQYF.

This clonotype showed up many times. The chain uses TRBV18 and TRBJ2-7; D is undetermined. In germline, CDR1 is KGHSH, CDR2 LQKENI. The V end lost 2 bases, the J end lost 5 bases, and 13 bases lay between the germline ends. This CDR3 is 14 amino acids long. CDR3 DNA sequence: TGTGCCAGCTCACCAGTTCCAAAGTACCACGAGCAGTACTTC. This encodes CASSPVPKYHEQYF. The variable domain in full, with the rest retrieved from reference TRBV18 and TRBJ2-7, is NAGVMQNPRHLVRRRGQEARLRCSPMKGHSHVYWYRQLPEEGLKFMVYLQKENIIDESGMPKERFSAEFPKEGPSILRIQQVVRGDSAAYFCASSPVPKYHEQYFGPGTRLTVT.

In its sample, this clonotype was seen many times. V usage is TRBV19 and J usage is TRBJ1-3; D uncertain. The CDR3 contains 14 residues. Between the trimmed V and J ends, which lost 4 bases and 4 bases, there was a span of 11 bases. Germline CDR1 LNHDA, CDR2 SQIVND (reference sequence). The CDR3 DNA sequence: TGTGCCAGTAGTAGAGCAATGGACGGAAACACCATATATTTT. It codes for CASSRAMDGNTIYF. Together with reference TRBV19 and TRBJ1-3, the CDR3 gives the full variable domain: DGGITQSPKYLFRKEGQNVTLSCEQNLNHDAMYWYRQDPGQGLRLIYYSQIVNDFQKGDIAEGYSVSREKKESFPLTVTSAQKNPTAFYLCASSRAMDGNTIYFGEGSWLTVV.

Ten or more counts support this clonotype. The chain couples TRBV7-3 to TRBJ2-7, with 11 bases identical to TRBD1. In germline, CDR1 is SGHTA, CDR2 FQGTGA. V was clipped by 5 bases and J by 4 bases; unmatched bases: 7. The CDR3 is 15 residues long. This CDR3 is CASSLTGTGGYEQYF. The CDR3 nucleotides read TGTGCCAGCAGCCTCACGGGGACAGGGGGATACGAGCAGTACTTC.

At least ten counts were recorded for this clonotype. The V call is TRBV6-5, the J call TRBJ1-5, with a possible D match to TRBD1 (5 bases). V dropped 1 base and J dropped 3 bases, with 10 bases sitting between them. The germline gives CDR1 MNHEY, CDR2 SVGAGI. The CDR3 is 15 amino acids. This CDR3 is CASSYLGVDNQPQHF. Written as DNA, the CDR3 is TGTGCCAGCAGTTACTTAGGGGTTGACAATCAGCCCCAGCATTTT.

Many counts were recorded for this clonotype. The chain has TRBV11-3 and TRBJ2-7; TRBD2 matches 15 bases. Looked up from germline, CDR1 is SGHNT and CDR2 is YENEEA. This CDR3 has 17 residues. V was pared by 1 base and J by 4 bases, with 5 bases of the junction left unmatched. The CDR3 loop is CASSLGTSGGASYEQYF. The DNA of the CDR3 is TGTGCCAGCAGCTTAGGGACTAGCGGGGGGGCCTCATACGAGCAGTACTTC.

This clonotype was counted many times. The J gene is TRBJ1-6, the V gene TRBV7-2, with TRBD1 matching 10 bases. Looked up from germline, CDR1 is SGHTA and CDR2 is FQGNSA. The J segment lost 9 bases and the V segment lost 6 bases, leaving 5 bases of the junction unmatched. This CDR3 comprises 14 residues. The CDR3 region has the DNA TGTGCCAGCAGGCGGACAGGGGGAGCTTCACCCCTCCACTTT. It yields the protein CASRRTGGASPLHF.

In this sample, this clonotype turned up many times. The rearrangement links TRBV11-2 to TRBJ2-7; D is possibly TRBD2 (6 bases). Trimming removed 5 bases at V and 0 bases at J, with 8 bases between. The CDR3 has 13 residues. The germline CDR1 and CDR2 sequences are SGHAT and FQNNGV. The CDR3 is CASSLANSYEQYF. CDR3 DNA: TGTGCCAGCAGCCTAGCGAACTCCTACGAGCAGTACTTC.

The J gene is TRBJ2-7, the V gene TRBV20-1; TRBD1 is a possible D gene (5 bases). The germline V gene has CDR1 DFQATT and CDR2 SNEGSKA (reference sequence). The CDR3 length is 14 residues. The V and J ends lost 1 base and 3 bases respectively, with 13 bases between them. The CDR3 sequence is CSARVSAQVYEQYF. The CDR3 nucleotides are TGCAGTGCTAGAGTCTCAGCACAGGTCTACGAGCAGTACTTC.

This clonotype was seen at least ten times. The rearrangement links TRBV10-1 to TRBJ2-2; 7 bases match TRBD2. The V gene end was trimmed by 5 bases and the J gene end by 4 bases; junction bases not matched to a gene: 13. CDR3 length equals 17 residues. CDR1 is WNHNN and CDR2 is SYGVQD in the germline V gene (reference sequence). The CDR3 DNA reads TGCGCCAGCAGTAACTTCCTTCCTAGCGGCCTCACCGGGGAGCTGTTTTTT. Protein product: CASSNFLPSGLTGELFF.